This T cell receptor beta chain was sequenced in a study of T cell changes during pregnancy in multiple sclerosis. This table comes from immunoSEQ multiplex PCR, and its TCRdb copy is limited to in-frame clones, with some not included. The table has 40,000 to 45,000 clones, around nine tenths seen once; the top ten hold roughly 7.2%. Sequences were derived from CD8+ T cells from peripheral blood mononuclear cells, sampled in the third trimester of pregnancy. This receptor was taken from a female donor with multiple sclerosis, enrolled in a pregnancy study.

CDR3 sequence: CAMKRGDSYEQYF. The CDR3 DNA reads as TGTGCCATGAAGCGGGGCGACTCCTACGAGCAGTACTTC. The chain has TRBV2 and TRBJ2-7, with 7 bases fitting TRBD2. The J segment lost 0 bases and the V segment lost 10 bases, leaving 6 bases of the junction unmatched. CDR3 length equals 13 residues. Germline V lookup: CDR1 SNHLY, CDR2 FYNNEI.